These 31 T cell receptor beta chains were sequenced from one sample in a study of cytomegalovirus exposure and HLA in healthy donors. Sequencing was performed with immunoSEQ multiplex PCR; in TCRdb, only in-frame clones are kept and a portion is missing. This sample yields around 55,000 clones, of which 75% to 95% are seen a single time; just over 3% belongs to the top ten. The sequenced material came from PBMCs. Receptor source: a man in his late teens or twenties in good health and CMV-seronegative.

The chain employs TRBV28 and TRBJ2-7; no firm D call. Germline V CDR1 and CDR2: MDHEN, SYDVKM. Trimming shortened V by 3 bases and J by 7 bases, and 10 bases separated the two germline ends. The CDR3 has 12 residues. In nucleotides, the CDR3 is TGTGCCAGCAGTTTGTGGGCCAGGGAGCAGTACTTC. Translation: CASSLWAREQYF.

This clone was detected many times. CDR3 bases: TGTGCCAGTCACCAGGAGGTTAGCTCCTACAATGAGCAGTTCTTC. Translating gives CASHQEVSSYNEQFF. This chain links TRBV2 with TRBJ2-1; D possibly corresponds to TRBD2 (5 bases). Trimming stripped 9 bases from V and 0 bases from J, with 15 bases between. Germline loops: CDR1 SNHLY, CDR2 FYNNEI. The CDR3 has 15 residues.

The rearrangement joins TRBV6-6 to TRBJ2-1; 7 bases match TRBD2. After removal of 6 bases from V and 8 bases from J, the junction contained 7 bases not matched to a gene. Germline lookup yields CDR1 MNHNY and CDR2 SVGAGI (reference sequence). CDR3 length equals 13 residues. DNA of the CDR3: TGTGCCAGCAGCCCCCGACTAGCAGATGAGCAGTTCTTC. This translates into CASSPRLADEQFF.

The chain uses TRBV28 and TRBJ1-2; D unclear. Per the germline V gene, CDR1 is MDHEN and CDR2 is SYDVKM. This CDR3 region has 12 residues. The V gene lost 4 bases and the J gene lost 8 bases, with 11 bases spanning the gap. The CDR3, as DNA: TGTGCCAGCAGTTCTCTGGTGGAGGGCTACACCTTC. Translation: CASSSLVEGYTF.

V gene TRBV29-1 combines with J gene TRBJ2-7; no clear D. Trimming shortened V by 0 bases and J by 1 base, and 7 bases separated the two germline ends. Germline V gene lookup returns CDR1 SQVTM and CDR2 ANQGSEA. This CDR3 comprises 13 residues. CDR3 residues: CSVEDLDSYEQYF. DNA for the CDR3: TGCAGCGTTGAAGATCTAGATTCCTACGAGCAGTACTTC.

The V and J genes are TRBV11-2 and TRBJ2-5; 7 bases are a match to TRBD1. Germline lookup yields CDR1 SGHAT and CDR2 FQNNGV. The junction had 6 bases not matched to a gene; V was cut back by 4 bases and J by 4 bases. This CDR3 contains 14 residues. This CDR3 reads CASSWGTARETQYF. The DNA of the CDR3 is TGTGCCAGCAGCTGGGGGACAGCCCGAGAGACCCAGTACTTC. Filled out from reference TRBV11-2 and TRBJ2-5, the complete variable domain reads EAGVAQSPRYKIIEKRQSVAFWCNPISGHATLYWYQQILGQGPKLLIQFQNNGVVDDSQLPKDRFSAERLKGVDSTLKIQPAKLEDSAVYLCASSWGTARETQYFGPGTRLLVL.

The V call is TRBV6-1, the J call TRBJ1-5; perhaps TRBD1 as D (5 bases). The CDR3 spans 15 residues. Trimming cost V 7 bases and J 2 bases, with 15 bases left between them. The germline CDR1 and CDR2 sequences are MNHNS and SASEGT. DNA for the CDR3: TGTGCCAGCACTCAACCTGGGGGGGGCAATCAGCCCCAGCATTTT. Translating it yields CASTQPGGGNQPQHF.

CDR3 sequence (DNA): TGTGCCAGCAGTGAGGAAGCGGGGGTTGTCGATGAGCAGTTCTTC. This translates into CASSEEAGVVDEQFF. The chain combines TRBV6-4 with TRBJ2-1; 8 positions match TRBD2. In germline, CDR1 is MRHNA, CDR2 SNTAGT. The CDR3 totals 15 residues. V was pared by 3 bases and J by 8 bases, with 9 bases of the junction left unmatched.

The V call is TRBV5-1, the J call TRBJ2-7; no reliable D call. The germline gives CDR1 SGHRS, CDR2 YFSETQ. This CDR3 has 14 amino acids. V lost 2 bases and J lost 5, with 14 bases in between. The CDR3 DNA reads as TGCGCCAGCAGCTTTCTAGACCTACGGGACGAGCAGTACTTC. Residues: CASSFLDLRDEQYF.

The chain carries TRBV28 and TRBJ1-1, with TRBD1 as a possible D gene (5 bases). This CDR3 is built from 12 residues. Trimming pared 3 bases from V and 9 bases from J, leaving 11 bases between. Per germline, CDR1 MDHEN and CDR2 SYDVKM. CDR3 protein: CASSLGRTKAFF. In DNA, the CDR3 is TGTGCCAGCAGTTTGGGGCGGACGAAAGCTTTCTTT.

The genes are TRBV2 and TRBJ1-3; weak D call: TRBD1 (6 bases). CDR3 length: 13 amino acids. V dropped 7 bases and J dropped 4 bases, with 11 bases sitting between them. Germline V gene data show CDR1 as SNHLY and CDR2 as FYNNEI. The CDR3 spells CASTTGQGNTIYF. DNA of the CDR3: TGTGCCAGCACCACCGGACAGGGAAACACCATATATTTT.

This chain links TRBV7-6 with TRBJ2-1, with 7 bases aligning to TRBD2. The trim removed 5 bases at V and 10 bases at J, leaving 5 bases unmatched. CDR3 size: 12 residues. Germline assignment: CDR1 SGHVS and CDR2 FNYEAQ. The CDR3 loop is CASSPGLEEQFF. For the CDR3, the DNA is TGTGCCAGCAGCCCAGGACTAGAGGAGCAGTTCTTC.

This chain joins TRBV7-3 and TRBJ2-2, with TRBD1 matching over 7 bases. The germline gives CDR1 SGHTA, CDR2 FQGTGA. V shed 3 bases and J 5 bases; nucleotides not matched to a gene: 0. The CDR3 is 13 amino acids. The CDR3 reads CASSLGQTGELFF. The CDR3 DNA follows: TGTGCCAGCAGCTTGGGACAGACCGGGGAGCTGTTTTTT.

The chain uses TRBV6-5 and TRBJ1-2; 7 bases agree with TRBD1. The germline gives CDR1 MNHEY, CDR2 SVGAGI. CDR3 length equals 12 residues. V lost 2 bases, J lost 13 bases, and 7 bases stayed unmatched. CDR3 in DNA: TGTGCCAGCAGTTACAGAGAGGGGGCTATCACCTTC. This encodes CASSYREGAITF.

As concerns this clone: Other DNA sequences from this sample encode an identical CDR3 as well. The rearrangement links TRBV28 to TRBJ2-7; D perhaps matches TRBD2 (5 bases). The CDR3 consists of 11 residues. CDR1 is MDHEN and CDR2 is SYDVKM in the germline V gene. V gave up 7 bases and J gave up 3 bases, with 7 bases separating them. The CDR3 here is CASTGNYEQYF. In DNA, the CDR3 is TGTGCCAGCACCGGGAACTACGAGCAGTACTTC.

The CDR3 sequence is CASSRGGEGDTQYF. CDR3 nucleotide sequence: TGTGCCAGCAGTCGCGGCGGGGAGGGGGATACGCAGTATTTT. The genes are TRBV28 and TRBJ2-3, with 7 bases identical to TRBD2. CDR1 and CDR2 from the germline V gene are MDHEN and SYDVKM. The trim removed 5 bases at V and 6 bases at J, leaving 8 bases unmatched. The length of the CDR3 is 14 residues.

The chain couples TRBV7-9 to TRBJ1-4, with D perhaps matching TRBD1 (5 bases). In germline, CDR1 is SEHNR, CDR2 FQNEAQ (reference sequence). Trimming removed 4 bases at V and 9 bases at J, with 21 bases between. This CDR3 spans 16 amino acids. The CDR3 sequence is CASSSEVDRNTKKLFF. CDR3 sequence (DNA): TGTGCCAGCAGCTCAGAAGTCGACAGAAACACTAAAAAACTGTTTTTT.

This clone has only a few counts. This sequence joins TRBV7-2 and TRBJ2-7; TRBD2 is a possible D gene (5 bases). The CDR3 is made up of 13 amino acids. Germline CDR1 is SGHTA and CDR2 is FQGNSA. The V and J ends lost 3 bases and 2 bases respectively, with 8 bases between them. CDR3 nucleotides: TGTGCCAGCAGCTTCAGCGGACCCTACGAGCAGTACTTC. Its protein product is CASSFSGPYEQYF.

The rearrangement uses TRBV28 and TRBJ1-1, with D tentatively TRBD1 (6 bases). This CDR3 spans 15 amino acids. The germline CDR1 and CDR2 sequences are MDHEN and SYDVKM. Trimming left V 5 bases short and J 4 bases short, with 17 bases between. The CDR3 sequence: CASSGQTARVTEAFF. CDR3 bases: TGTGCCAGCAGTGGACAGACCGCTAGGGTCACTGAAGCTTTCTTT.

The chain combines TRBV6-1 with TRBJ2-2, with D tentatively TRBD2 (7 bases). Germline CDR1 is MNHNS and CDR2 is SASEGT. V lost 2 bases and J lost 6, with 16 bases in between. The CDR3 consists of 16 residues. CDR3 nucleotide sequence: TGTGCCAGCAGTGAATCTGGGGGGGGCTTAGCCGGGGAGCTGTTTTTT. This sequence encodes CASSESGGGLAGELFF.

The chain employs TRBV19 and TRBJ1-4; D unclear. Germline CDR1 is LNHDA and CDR2 is SQIVND (reference sequence). Trimming shortened V by 4 bases and J by 12 bases, and 18 bases separated the two germline ends. This CDR3 contains 14 residues. Here the CDR3 reads CASSTTHTTRELFF. CDR3 in DNA: TGTGCCAGTAGTACCACCCATACTACCCGGGAACTGTTTTTT.

The chain recombines TRBV27 with TRBJ1-5; TRBD1 matches 9 bases. The CDR3 runs 16 residues. The V and J ends lost 5 bases and 2 bases, in that order; junction bases with no gene match: 7. Looked up from germline, CDR1 is MNHEY and CDR2 is SMNVEV (reference sequence). The CDR3 DNA sequence: TGTGCCAGCAGTCCCAACAGGGGGCAGGGCAATCAGCCCCAGCATTTT. Its protein product is CASSPNRGQGNQPQHF.

This chain joins TRBV11-1 and TRBJ1-2; 7 bases match TRBD1. Losses at the gene ends were 5 bases for V and 4 bases for J; bases not matched to a gene: 7. Per the germline V gene, CDR1 is SGHAT and CDR2 is FQDESV (reference sequence). The CDR3 length is 14 residues. The CDR3 loop reads CASSPTGAFYGYTF. CDR3 coding DNA: TGTGCCAGCAGCCCAACAGGGGCTTTCTATGGCTACACCTTC.

This chain connects TRBV2 to TRBJ2-3; D gene unclear. Germline CDR1 and CDR2: SNHLY and FYNNEI. The CDR3 length is 14 residues. The V and J ends lost 6 bases and 1 base respectively, with 11 bases between them. The CDR3 DNA follows: TGTGCCAGCAGGAACAACGTGGGCACAGATACGCAGTATTTT. It is translated as CASRNNVGTDTQYF.

This clone occurred once. This CDR3 is CASSWQVQNEQFF. CDR3 DNA: TGTGCCAGCAGTTGGCAGGTTCAGAATGAGCAGTTCTTC. The chain is built from TRBV27 and TRBJ2-1, with no clear D. Trimming took off 4 bases at V and 7 bases at J, with 11 bases between the two ends. This CDR3 region has 13 residues. The V gene's germline CDR1 is MNHEY and CDR2 SMNVEV (reference sequence).

This chain connects TRBV7-9 to TRBJ1-1, with 7 positions matching TRBD1. The germline CDR1 and CDR2 sequences are SEHNR and FQNEAQ (reference sequence). V shed 11 bases and J 0 bases; nucleotides not matched to a gene: 6. CDR3 length: 13 residues. This CDR3 reads CALGQLMNTEAFF. For the CDR3, the DNA is TGTGCCTTGGGACAGCTAATGAACACTGAAGCTTTCTTT.

The chain employs TRBV7-9 and TRBJ2-5, with 11 bases aligning to TRBD1. The V gene's germline CDR1 is SEHNR and CDR2 FQNEAQ (reference sequence). V dropped 4 bases and J dropped 3; count of bases not matched to a gene: 7. The CDR3 spans 16 residues. The CDR3 sequence: CASSSRDRGVKETQYF. CDR3 coding DNA: TGTGCCAGCAGCTCCCGGGACAGGGGGGTCAAAGAGACCCAGTACTTC.

The genes are TRBV19 and TRBJ1-5, with D perhaps matching TRBD1 (6 bases). V gave up 3 bases and J gave up 5 bases, with 23 bases separating them. The CDR3 covers 18 residues. The germline gives CDR1 LNHDA, CDR2 SQIVND (reference sequence). The CDR3 reads CASSMGRAGVEVDQPQHF. Here the CDR3 DNA reads TGTGCCAGTAGTATGGGCCGGGCAGGGGTTGAGGTGGATCAGCCCCAGCATTTT.

This chain joins TRBV9 and TRBJ2-1; no firm D call. The CDR3 is made up of 16 amino acids. Germline CDR1 and CDR2: SGDLS and YYNGEE. V lost 0 bases to trimming and J lost 0 bases, with 10 bases between them. CDR3: CASSVVSASSYNEQFF. CDR3 coding DNA: TGTGCCAGCAGCGTAGTGAGCGCGAGCTCCTACAATGAGCAGTTCTTC.

This clone was detected once. Relative to the germline gene, one junction end is altered; a read error may explain this. Distinct nucleotide sequences in the sample also encode this CDR3. V and J are TRBV29-1 and TRBJ1-2, with D possibly TRBD1 on 5 matching bases. This CDR3 region has 11 residues. The germline gives CDR1 SQVTM, CDR2 ANQGSEA. The CDR3 bases are TGCAGTGTTGTGGGGGGAAGTGGCTACACCTTC. Translating it yields CSVVGGSGYTF.

The chain uses TRBV18 and TRBJ2-5; TRBD2 might be the D (6 bases). Germline values: CDR1 KGHSH, CDR2 LQKENI. Between the trimmed V and J ends, which lost 5 bases and 3 bases, there was a span of 13 bases. The CDR3 consists of 14 residues. CDR3: CASSGQEGEETQYF. The CDR3 nucleotides are TGTGCCAGCTCAGGTCAGGAGGGCGAAGAGACCCAGTACTTC.